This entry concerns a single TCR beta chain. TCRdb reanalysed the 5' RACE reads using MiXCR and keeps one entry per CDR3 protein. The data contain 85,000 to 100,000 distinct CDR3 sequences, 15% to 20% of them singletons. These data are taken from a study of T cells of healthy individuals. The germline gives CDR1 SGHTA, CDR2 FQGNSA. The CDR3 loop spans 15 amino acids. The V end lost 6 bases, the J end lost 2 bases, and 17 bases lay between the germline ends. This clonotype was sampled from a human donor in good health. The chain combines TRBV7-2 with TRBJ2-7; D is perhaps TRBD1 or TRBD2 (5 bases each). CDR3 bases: TGTGCCAGCAGGCTAGACTACGGGGCACCCTACGAGCAGTACTTC. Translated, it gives CASRLDYGAPYEQYF. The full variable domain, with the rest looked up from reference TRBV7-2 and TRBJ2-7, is GAGVSQSPSNKVTEKGKDVELRCDPISGHTALYWYRQSLGQGLEFLIYFQGNSAPDKSGLPSDRFSAERTGGSVSTLTIQRTQQEDSAVYLCASRLDYGAPYEQYFGPGTRLTVT.